The T cell receptor beta chain under discussion was sequenced for a study of blood T cells in healthy people across ages. The authors ran a second PCR of 7 to 11 cycles using a sample-barcoded 5' primer and a J-beta primer mix. TCRdb passed the 5' RACE reads through MiXCR, listing each CDR3 protein once. The data contain 1 million or so distinct CDR3 sequences, 45% of them singletons. With V trimmed by 4 bases and J by 7 bases, 8 bases remained unmatched. Germline CDR1 reads DFQATT; CDR2 reads SNEGSKA (reference sequence). The CDR3 is made up of 15 amino acids. The gene calls are TRBV20-1 and TRBJ1-6, with 9 bases matching TRBD1. The TCR sequence derives from a woman aged 60-70 years in good health. Sequencing was done on a sample of blood. CDR3: CSAKRDRARNSPLHF. CDR3 DNA sequence: TGCAGTGCTAAGCGGGACAGGGCAAGGAATTCACCCCTCCACTTT.